The source of this T cell receptor beta chain is a study of control samples from healthy donors and cancer patients. Sequenced by immunoSEQ multiplex PCR; TCRdb stores in-frame clones only, minus some. The sample includes 70,000 or so clones, 90% to 95% of them seen just once. The germline gives CDR1 ENHRY, CDR2 SYGVKD. The CDR3 is 12 residues long. With V trimmed by 6 bases and J by 4 bases, 2 bases remained unmatched. The TCR sequence derives from a woman in her thirties or forties in good health. The specimen was blood. The chain couples TRBV10-3 to TRBJ1-1; 7 bases align to TRBD1. This CDR3 reads CAIRTGSTEAFF. CDR3 nucleotides: TGTGCCATCAGGACAGGGAGCACTGAAGCTTTCTTT.